A single sample is the source of the 29 T cell receptor beta chains below, sequenced in a study of cytomegalovirus exposure and HLA in healthy donors (dated 2017 in TCRdb). The library was produced with the immunoSEQ multiplex PCR assay. For the multiplex PCR, a mixture combining 60 forward primers for TCR Vbeta segments and 13 reverse primers for TCR Jbeta segments was used. The source is immuneACCESS, and TCRdb retained only in-frame sequences with V and J called. Part of the clones is not carried over; for the studies checked, unresolved V genes explain less than half of this, and the remainder is unexplained. This sample has about 200,000 clones in its table, and 12% of those were observed once. The ten top clones hold about 7.8% of the sample. Sequenced input: PBMCs. All receptors come from a man aged 50 to 60 in good health and CMV-seropositive.

This clone was detected a few times. The V call is TRBV5-4, the J call TRBJ1-4, with 7 nucleotides matching TRBD1. Germline V lookup: CDR1 SGHNT, CDR2 YYREEE (reference sequence). With 3 bases clipped from V and 0 bases from J, the junction kept 5 bases outside the gene matches. This CDR3 contains 16 residues. The CDR3 loop reads CASSSGGLTTNEKLFF. The DNA of the CDR3 is TGTGCCAGCAGCTCAGGGGGGTTGACAACTAATGAAAAACTGTTTTTT.

V gene TRBV5-1 combines with J gene TRBJ2-1, with 10 nucleotides matching TRBD1. Germline V CDR1 and CDR2: SGHRS, YFSETQ. The CDR3 extends over 17 amino acids. J lost 3 bases, V lost 3 bases, and 9 bases had no gene match. This chain's CDR3 is CASSWNTGQGIYNEQFF. CDR3 coding DNA: TGCGCCAGCAGCTGGAATACGGGACAGGGGATCTACAATGAGCAGTTCTTC.

This clone was counted only a few times. The rearrangement links TRBV7-6 to TRBJ1-1; D is unresolved. Germline assignment: CDR1 SGHVS and CDR2 FNYEAQ. The CDR3 length is 13 residues. The V gene lost 2 bases and the J gene lost 1 base, with 5 bases spanning the gap. CDR3 bases: TGTGCCAGCAGCTTAAAACAGAACACTGAAGCTTTCTTT. Its protein product is CASSLKQNTEAFF.

This clone came up a few times. The chain joins TRBV4-3 to TRBJ2-2, with TRBD2 identical over 13 bases. Germline CDR1 reads LGHNA; CDR2 reads YSLEER. This CDR3 is 14 amino acids long. Trimming removed 6 bases from V and 5 bases from J; junction bases left unmatched: 0. CDR3 DNA: TGCGCCAGCAGGGGACTAGCGGGGACCGGGGAGCTGTTTTTT. Amino acids: CASRGLAGTGELFF.

This clone was picked up a small number of times. The genes are TRBV19 and TRBJ1-1; D might be TRBD1 (5 bases). Germline V CDR1 and CDR2: LNHDA, SQIVND (reference sequence). V was shortened by 0 bases and J by 11 bases, with 16 bases between the two germline ends. This CDR3 is built from 14 residues. The CDR3 nucleotides read TGTGCCAGTAGTATAGATCGGGTGGCAGGGCCGGCTTTCTTT. It translates to CASSIDRVAGPAFF.

This clone was seen just once. The genes are TRBV6-6 and TRBJ1-1, with 7 bases that match TRBD1. The germline V gene has CDR1 MNHNY and CDR2 SVGAGI (reference sequence). V dropped 8 bases and J dropped 5; count of bases not matched to a gene: 8. The CDR3 contains 13 residues. This CDR3 reads CASLQGKGTEAFF. CDR3 nucleotides: TGTGCCAGCCTACAGGGGAAGGGGACTGAAGCTTTCTTT.

This clone has only a few counts. V and J are TRBV28 and TRBJ1-5; 8 bases map to TRBD1. This CDR3 region has 16 residues. The V gene end was trimmed by 6 bases and the J gene end by 2 bases; junction bases not matched to a gene: 9. In germline, CDR1 is MDHEN, CDR2 SYDVKM. This CDR3 reads CASSVRGRGGNQPQHF. CDR3 DNA sequence: TGTGCCAGCAGCGTCAGGGGGCGCGGGGGCAATCAGCCCCAGCATTTT.

This clone was counted between two and nine times. The chain carries TRBV9 and TRBJ2-3; D not resolved. V was clipped by 0 bases and J by 5 bases, with 10 bases between them. The CDR3 runs to 14 residues. Germline values: CDR1 SGDLS, CDR2 YYNGEE. The CDR3 nucleotides are TGTGCCAGCAGCGTAGCCAGGAACGAAGATACGCAGTATTTT. Its translation: CASSVARNEDTQYF.

This clone was found a few times. The rearrangement links TRBV11-3 to TRBJ2-6; no firm D call. V shed 2 bases and J shed 1 base, with 9 bases lying between them. This CDR3 contains 16 residues. CDR1 is SGHNT and CDR2 is YENEEA in the germline V gene. For the CDR3, the DNA is TGTGCCAGCAGCTTAAATCCCTTATCTGGGGCCAACGTCCTGACTTTC. Its translation is CASSLNPLSGANVLTF.

The V call is TRBV7-2, the J call TRBJ2-7; possible D gene TRBD2, 6 bases. CDR1 SGHTA and CDR2 FQGNSA come from the germline V gene. This CDR3 comprises 11 residues. The V end lost 8 bases, the J end lost 7 bases, and 12 bases lay between the germline ends. As DNA, the CDR3 is TGTGCCAGCTCTTGGGCGGGAGAGCAGTACTTC. It is translated as CASSWAGEQYF.

This clone was seen only a few times. This chain uses TRBV28 with TRBJ1-1, with unresolved D. V was cut by 3 bases and J by 4 bases, with 15 bases left in between. The germline V gene encodes CDR1 MDHEN and CDR2 SYDVKM. This CDR3 comprises 15 residues. As DNA, the CDR3 is TGTGCCAGCAGTTTTTTGCCCCCCCTCGGCACTGAAGCTTTCTTT. Protein sequence: CASSFLPPLGTEAFF.

The chain recombines TRBV6-1 with TRBJ1-1; maybe TRBD1 (6 bases). Trimming stripped 7 bases from V and 2 bases from J, with 17 bases between. This CDR3 spans 15 amino acids. The V gene's germline CDR1 is MNHNS and CDR2 SASEGT. The CDR3 DNA sequence: TGTGCCAGCAAGTGGCGCGGGGGGCAAAACACTGAAGCTTTCTTT. It translates to CASKWRGGQNTEAFF.

The chain uses TRBV6-1 and TRBJ1-6; 7 bases are a match to TRBD1. From germline, CDR1 is MNHNS and CDR2 SASEGT. The length of the CDR3 is 15 residues. The trim removed 4 bases at V and 6 bases at J, leaving 6 bases unmatched. CDR3 sequence (DNA): TGTGCCAGCAGTGTGGACAGGCCCACTAATTCACCCCTCCACTTT. Amino acid sequence: CASSVDRPTNSPLHF.

This chain joins TRBV7-2 and TRBJ1-2; 7 bases match TRBD1. The CDR3 loop spans 14 amino acids. The germline V gene encodes CDR1 SGHTA and CDR2 FQGNSA. Trimming removed 4 bases from V and 7 bases from J; junction bases left unmatched: 9. The CDR3 nucleotides are TGTGCCAGCAGCTCGACAGGGACGGGGGCTGGCTACACCTTC. Its protein product is CASSSTGTGAGYTF.

The V gene is TRBV4-2, the J gene TRBJ2-1; tentatively, D is TRBD2 (6 bases). The CDR3 is 15 amino acids. Germline loops: CDR1 LGHNA, CDR2 YNFKEQ. V dropped 4 bases and J dropped 5 bases, with 15 bases sitting between them. The CDR3, as DNA: TGTGCCAGCAGCCCCCTTGCGGGGAGGCACAATGAGCAGTTCTTC. Amino acids: CASSPLAGRHNEQFF.

This clone was observed a handful of times. This chain joins TRBV27 and TRBJ1-2; the match to TRBD1 covers 7 bases. The germline gives CDR1 MNHEY, CDR2 SMNVEV (reference sequence). The CDR3 spans 14 residues. After removal of 5 bases from V and 3 bases from J, the junction contained 6 bases not matched to a gene. CDR3 in amino acids: CASSTSTGDYGYTF. The CDR3 DNA is TGTGCCAGCAGTACCAGCACAGGGGACTATGGCTACACCTTC.

The chain joins TRBV10-2 to TRBJ2-2; possible D gene TRBD1, 5 bases. The CDR3 has 16 amino acids. Germline V gene data show CDR1 as WSHSY and CDR2 as SAAADI. Trimming removed 6 bases from V and 3 bases from J, with 17 bases in between. Written as DNA, the CDR3 is TGCGCCAGCAGAAATCAGTTTAAAGGGGACACCGGGGAGCTGTTTTTT. Amino acids: CASRNQFKGDTGELFF.

This chain joins TRBV19 and TRBJ2-5; the D gene is possibly TRBD2 (5 bases). The V end was cut by 6 bases, the J end by 7 bases, with 12 bases between. Germline CDR1 and CDR2: LNHDA and SQIVND (reference sequence). The CDR3 has 12 residues. The CDR3 DNA follows: TGTGCCAGTAGCACCGAGGCGGGGACCCAGTACTTC. Residues: CASSTEAGTQYF. Drawing the rest from reference TRBV19 and TRBJ2-5, the complete variable domain is DGGITQSPKYLFRKEGQNVTLSCEQNLNHDAMYWYRQDPGQGLRLIYYSQIVNDFQKGDIAEGYSVSREKKESFPLTVTSAQKNPTAFYLCASSTEAGTQYFGPGTRLLVL.

This clone came up a few times. V gene TRBV7-3 combines with J gene TRBJ2-1; TRBD1 agrees at 7 bases. The CDR3 contains 14 residues. Looked up from germline, CDR1 is SGHTA and CDR2 is FQGTGA. The V and J ends lost 5 bases and 6 bases, in that order; junction bases with no gene match: 7. The CDR3 DNA reads as TGTGCCAGCAGCCTGACAGGGTTAGGCAATGAGCAGTTCTTC. Amino acids: CASSLTGLGNEQFF.

This clone was picked up a small number of times. The rearrangement uses TRBV6-1 and TRBJ1-5; D is undetermined. The V end lost 4 bases, the J end lost 4 bases, and 8 bases lay between the germline ends. This CDR3 region has 13 residues. Per germline, CDR1 MNHNS and CDR2 SASEGT. CDR3 residues: CASSVWSNQPQHF. CDR3 sequence (DNA): TGTGCCAGCAGTGTGTGGAGTAATCAGCCCCAGCATTTT.

The rearrangement uses TRBV30 and TRBJ2-3; 7 nucleotides match TRBD1. CDR3 size: 15 residues. Germline loops: CDR1 GTSNPN, CDR2 SVGIG (reference sequence). V shed 1 base, J shed 3 bases, and the junction held 7 bases outside the gene matches. For the CDR3, the DNA is TGTGCCTGGAGTGGACACAGGGGTAGGACAGATACGCAGTATTTT. Residues: CAWSGHRGRTDTQYF.

This chain joins TRBV5-4 and TRBJ1-4, with TRBD1 matching 9 bases. The CDR3 is 14 amino acids. J gave up 5 bases and V 3 bases, and 2 bases lay outside the gene matches. Germline loops: CDR1 SGHNT, CDR2 YYREEE (reference sequence). CDR3 protein: CASSSGTGNEKLFF. DNA of the CDR3: TGTGCCAGCAGCTCCGGGACAGGGAATGAAAAACTGTTTTTT.

The sample holds a few counts of this clone. The chain joins TRBV30 to TRBJ1-5, with D possibly matching TRBD1 (6 bases). Trimming pared 2 bases from V and 0 bases from J, leaving 14 bases between. The CDR3 has 16 residues. Germline values: CDR1 GTSNPN, CDR2 SVGIG (reference sequence). The CDR3 sequence is CAWSRGALSSNQPQHF. The CDR3 bases are TGTGCCTGGAGTCGGGGGGCTCTCAGTAGCAATCAGCCCCAGCATTTT.

This clone has just a few counts. The chain is built from TRBV5-1 and TRBJ1-2; 8 positions agree with TRBD1. CDR1 is SGHRS, CDR2 YFSETQ, per germline. Unmatched junction bases numbered 10, after V lost 4 bases and J lost 8 bases. The CDR3 is 14 residues long. The CDR3 sequence is CASSPVDRAEGYTF. The CDR3 DNA sequence: TGCGCCAGCAGCCCCGTGGACAGGGCGGAAGGCTACACCTTC.

The sample holds a few counts of this clone. V is TRBV13 and J is TRBJ2-1; TRBD2 matches 14 bases. The J segment lost 5 bases and the V segment lost 3 bases, leaving 6 bases of the junction unmatched. CDR1 and CDR2 (germline): PRHDT, FYEKMQ (reference sequence). The CDR3 covers 17 residues. The CDR3, as DNA: TGTGCCAGCAGCTTGCCGGGACTAGCGGGGGAGCACAATGAGCAGTTCTTC. Amino acid sequence: CASSLPGLAGEHNEQFF.

This clone has only a few counts. This rearrangement joins TRBV2 to TRBJ1-4; weak D call: TRBD1 (5 bases). This CDR3 has 15 amino acids. The V end was cut by 11 bases, the J end by 3 bases, with 19 bases between. Germline loops: CDR1 SNHLY, CDR2 FYNNEI. The CDR3 DNA follows: TGTGCCTCCCAAAGACAGCCCAGGTCTAATGAAAAACTGTTTTTT. Residues: CASQRQPRSNEKLFF.

The V call is TRBV5-1, the J call TRBJ2-3, with 8 bases fitting TRBD2. The CDR3 extends over 15 amino acids. With 4 bases clipped from V and 3 bases from J, the junction kept 7 bases outside the gene matches. CDR1 is SGHRS, CDR2 YFSETQ, per germline. The CDR3 sequence is CASSPGTRRTDTQYF. For the CDR3, the DNA is TGCGCCAGCAGCCCCGGGACTAGGCGGACAGATACGCAGTATTTT.

The genes are TRBV11-3 and TRBJ2-7; no clear D gene. This CDR3 is 13 amino acids long. The germline CDR1 and CDR2 sequences are SGHNT and YENEEA. Trimming took 5 bases from V and 2 from J, leaving 10 bases between them. The CDR3 sequence is CASSPQDTYEQYF. The CDR3 DNA reads TGTGCCAGCAGCCCCCAGGATACCTACGAGCAGTACTTC.

This clone occurred a few times. V gene TRBV7-2 combines with J gene TRBJ1-2; TRBD1 matches 9 bases. This CDR3 has 14 amino acids. The V gene end was trimmed by 5 bases and the J gene end by 5 bases; junction bases not matched to a gene: 6. Per germline, CDR1 SGHTA and CDR2 FQGNSA. CDR3 region: CASSPGTGRYGYTF. The CDR3 nucleotides are TGTGCCAGCAGCCCCGGGACAGGGCGATATGGCTACACCTTC.